These 19 T cell receptor beta chains came from one sample sequenced in a study of monozygotic twins with inflammatory bowel disease. TCRdb re-called the 5' RACE reads and shows each CDR3 protein once, DNA omitted. The listing records about 210,000 distinct CDR3 sequences. Material: blood. The receptors were gathered from a human donor with ulcerative colitis or Crohn's disease, or a healthy co-twin of an affected twin (not recorded which).

CDR3 in amino acids: CASSATGGYNEQFF. The gene calls are TRBV5-1 and TRBJ2-1; TCRdb gives TRBD1 as the D gene, but with no DNA this cannot be confirmed. The CDR3 totals 14 residues. The V gene's germline CDR1 is SGHRS and CDR2 YFSETQ.

CDR3 protein: CSARDTSSYEQYF. The chain has TRBV20-1 and TRBJ2-7. The CDR3 length is 13 residues. CDR1 DFQATT and CDR2 SNEGSKA come from the germline V gene (reference sequence).

The chain links TRBV6-2 or TRBV6-3 to TRBJ1-2. The CDR3 length is 13 residues. CDR1 is MNHEY, CDR2 SVGEGT, per germline. CDR3 region: CASRGTADYGYTF.

The CDR3 loop is CASSQGGGSGANVLTF. The rearrangement links TRBV6-1 to TRBJ2-6; TCRdb lists TRBD1, though no DNA is available to test this call. This CDR3 comprises 16 residues. Looked up from germline, CDR1 is MNHNS and CDR2 is SASEGT.

The chain recombines TRBV5-6 with TRBJ1-5; TCRdb selects TRBD1, and the lack of DNA leaves this call unchecked. Looked up from germline, CDR1 is SGHDT and CDR2 is YYEEEE. The CDR3 contains 16 residues. Here the CDR3 reads CASSLVGTGGGQPQHF.

The chain has TRBV20-1 and TRBJ2-5; the D call from TCRdb, TRBD1, cannot be confirmed without DNA. Germline assignment: CDR1 DFQATT and CDR2 SNEGSKA (reference sequence). There are 15 residues in the CDR3. CDR3: CSARDWAGSAETQYF.

This rearrangement joins TRBV20-1 to TRBJ2-1. The CDR3 is 16 residues long. Germline V lookup: CDR1 DFQATT, CDR2 SNEGSKA (reference sequence). The CDR3: CSARDLSGGSYNEQFF.

V and J are TRBV12-3 or TRBV12-4 and TRBJ2-1; the D gene TCRdb calls, TRBD1, cannot be checked with no DNA. The length of the CDR3 is 14 residues. The CDR3 sequence is CASTTGTGQGEQFF.

The J gene is TRBJ1-5, the V gene TRBV20-1. Germline assignment: CDR1 DFQATT and CDR2 SNEGSKA (reference sequence). The CDR3 spans 16 residues. CDR3 protein: CSASKGPIYSNQPQHF.

The gene calls are TRBV5-1 and TRBJ1-2. Germline V gene data show CDR1 as SGHRS and CDR2 as YFSETQ. This CDR3 region has 15 residues. The CDR3 here is CASSLDNLSNYGYTF.

The chain carries TRBV18 and TRBJ2-1; TCRdb names TRBD1, which stays unverified in the absence of DNA. Germline loops: CDR1 KGHSH, CDR2 LQKENI. This CDR3 is built from 13 residues. CDR3 sequence reads: CASSLSGGGEQFF.

The V call is TRBV7-2, the J call TRBJ1-4; TCRdb picks TRBD1, but there is no DNA to check that call. The CDR3 extends over 15 amino acids. Looked up from germline, CDR1 is SGHTA and CDR2 is FQGNSA. The CDR3 is CASSLQDSPWEKLFF.

The gene calls are TRBV7-9 and TRBJ2-1; as DNA is missing, the TRBD1 call by TCRdb cannot be tested. The CDR3 extends over 17 amino acids. Germline V gives CDR1 SEHNR, CDR2 FQNEAQ (reference sequence). The CDR3 spells CASSSPLGTGDYNEQFF.

The chain employs TRBV19 and TRBJ1-1; TCRdb reports TRBD1, a call that lacks DNA to check it against. The CDR3 is 13 residues long. The germline CDR1 and CDR2 sequences are LNHDA and SQIVND (reference sequence). The CDR3 reads CASSTGWDTEAFF.

The V and J genes are TRBV12-3 or TRBV12-4 and TRBJ1-1. This CDR3 region has 15 residues. The CDR3 loop is CASSHARWGGTEAFF.

This rearrangement joins TRBV11-3 to TRBJ2-1; TCRdb names TRBD1, which stays unverified in the absence of DNA. This CDR3 spans 13 amino acids. Germline CDR1 is SGHNT and CDR2 is YENEEA. CDR3 loop: CASSLGTDDEQFF.

V gene TRBV20-1 combines with J gene TRBJ1-2; without DNA, the TCRdb call of TRBD1 cannot be checked. The germline V gene has CDR1 DFQATT and CDR2 SNEGSKA (reference sequence). The CDR3 runs to 16 residues. CDR3 sequence reads: CSASTQGGSGDYGYTF.

This chain connects TRBV11-2 to TRBJ2-2. The V gene's germline CDR1 is SGHAT and CDR2 FQNNGV. This CDR3 region has 15 residues. The CDR3 protein is CASSLVFQNTGELFF.

The J gene is TRBJ1-1, the V gene TRBV12-3 or TRBV12-4; as DNA is missing, the TRBD1 call by TCRdb cannot be tested. The CDR3 runs to 14 residues. CDR3 in amino acids: CAIGGRDVNTEAFF.